The 8 T cell receptor beta chains below were found in one sample sequenced in a study of cytomegalovirus exposure and HLA in healthy donors. This table comes from immunoSEQ multiplex PCR, and its TCRdb copy is limited to in-frame clones, with some not included. Here the sample spans over 120,000 clones, about 88% being singletons. Sequencing was performed on PBMCs. These receptors were collected from a young woman in good health and CMV-seropositive.

The V call is TRBV7-9, the J call TRBJ2-7; a possible D gene is TRBD1 (6 bases). Germline V CDR1 and CDR2: SEHNR, FQNEAQ (reference sequence). Between the trimmed V and J ends, which lost 4 bases and 7 bases, there was a span of 32 bases. There are 19 residues in the CDR3. The CDR3 is CASSSNYRDTSEFVREQYF. The CDR3 region has the DNA TGTGCCAGCAGCTCCAATTACCGGGACACATCAGAATTCGTGCGAGAGCAGTACTTC.

The chain combines TRBV2 with TRBJ2-3; tentatively, D is TRBD1 (6 bases). Trimming removed 9 bases from V and 1 base from J, with 8 bases in between. Germline V gene sequence: CDR1 SNHLY, CDR2 FYNNEI. The length of the CDR3 is 12 residues. In nucleotides, the CDR3 is TGTGCCAGGGCAGGGGGCACAGATACGCAGTATTTT. Residues: CARAGGTDTQYF. The variable domain in full, completed from reference TRBV2 and TRBJ2-3, reads EPEVTQTPSHQVTQMGQEVILRCVPISNHLYFYWYRQILGQKVEFLVSFYNNEISEKSEIFDDQFSVERPDGSNFTLKIRSTKLEDSAMYFCARAGGTDTQYFGPGTRLTVL.

The chain joins TRBV5-1 to TRBJ1-1, with D unclear. This CDR3 has 14 amino acids. Trimming took 0 bases from V and 5 from J, leaving 11 bases between them. CDR1 is SGHRS, CDR2 YFSETQ, per germline. This CDR3 is CASSLGGQSTEAFF. CDR3 nucleotide sequence: TGCGCCAGCAGCTTGGGTGGGCAGAGTACTGAAGCTTTCTTT.

This clone showed up many times. The chain has TRBV28 and TRBJ1-5, with 10 bases fitting TRBD1. V trimming: 3 bases; J trimming: 0 bases; junction bases outside the gene matches: 8. CDR1 MDHEN and CDR2 SYDVKM come from the germline V gene. CDR3 length: 18 amino acids. This CDR3 reads CASSFHRDRGYSNQPQHF. The DNA of the CDR3 is TGTGCCAGCAGTTTCCACCGGGACAGGGGTTATAGCAATCAGCCCCAGCATTTT.

The chain recombines TRBV19 with TRBJ2-5; 9 nucleotides line up with TRBD2. The CDR3 sequence is 15 residues long. CDR1 is LNHDA and CDR2 is SQIVND in the germline V gene (reference sequence). With 4 bases clipped from V and 4 bases from J, the junction kept 7 bases outside the gene matches. CDR3 residues: CASSRKRGARETQYF. In DNA, the CDR3 is TGTGCCAGTAGTAGGAAGCGGGGGGCCAGAGAGACCCAGTACTTC.

The chain carries TRBV10-3 and TRBJ2-1; D is unclear. Germline V CDR1 and CDR2: ENHRY, SYGVKD. V dropped 0 bases and J dropped 10 bases, with 10 bases sitting between them. The CDR3 covers 13 residues. The CDR3: CAISESRATEQFF. The CDR3 nucleotides read TGTGCCATCAGTGAGTCGAGAGCTACCGAGCAGTTCTTC.

The chain carries TRBV19 and TRBJ2-7; TRBD1 aligns across 7 bases. The V gene end was trimmed by 4 bases and the J gene end by 3 bases; junction bases not matched to a gene: 3. Germline values: CDR1 LNHDA, CDR2 SQIVND (reference sequence). This CDR3 spans 13 amino acids. CDR3 sequence: CASSTGQDYEQYF. The DNA for the CDR3 is TGTGCCAGTAGTACCGGACAGGACTACGAGCAGTACTTC. The complete variable domain, with remaining parts taken from reference TRBV19 and TRBJ2-7, reads DGGITQSPKYLFRKEGQNVTLSCEQNLNHDAMYWYRQDPGQGLRLIYYSQIVNDFQKGDIAEGYSVSREKKESFPLTVTSAQKNPTAFYLCASSTGQDYEQYFGPGTRLTVT.

This chain connects TRBV28 to TRBJ2-5; perhaps TRBD1 as D (8 bases). Trimming pared 2 bases from V and 5 bases from J, leaving 15 bases between. The CDR3 is made up of 15 amino acids. The germline gives CDR1 MDHEN, CDR2 SYDVKM. The CDR3 coding sequence is TGTGCCAGCAGTTTAGAGACAGGGGAGGGGGAGACCCAGTACTTC. It encodes CASSLETGEGETQYF. Full variable domain (outside the CDR3, taken from reference TRBV28 and TRBJ2-5): DVKVTQSSRYLVKRTGEKVFLECVQDMDHENMFWYRQDPGLGLRLIYFSYDVKMKEKGDIPEGYSVSREKKERFSLILESASTNQTSMYLCASSLETGEGETQYFGPGTRLLVL.